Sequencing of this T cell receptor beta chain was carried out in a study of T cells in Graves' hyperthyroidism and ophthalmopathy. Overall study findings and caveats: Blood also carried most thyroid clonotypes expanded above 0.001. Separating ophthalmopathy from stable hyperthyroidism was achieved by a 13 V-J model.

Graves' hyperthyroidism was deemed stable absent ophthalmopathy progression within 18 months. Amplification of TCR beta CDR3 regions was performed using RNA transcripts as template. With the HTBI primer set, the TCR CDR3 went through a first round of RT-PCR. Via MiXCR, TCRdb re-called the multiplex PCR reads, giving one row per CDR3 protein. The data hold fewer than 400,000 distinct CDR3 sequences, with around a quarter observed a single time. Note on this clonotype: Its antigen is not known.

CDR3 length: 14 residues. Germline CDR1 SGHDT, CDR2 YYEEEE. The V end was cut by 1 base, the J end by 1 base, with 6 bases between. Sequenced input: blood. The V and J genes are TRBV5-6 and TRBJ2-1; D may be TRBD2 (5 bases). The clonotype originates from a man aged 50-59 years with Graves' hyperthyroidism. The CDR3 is CASSLQRSYNEQFF. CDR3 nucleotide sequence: TGTGCCAGCAGCTTGCAGCGGTCCTACAATGAGCAGTTCTTC.